One T cell receptor beta chain is described in this entry. The germline V and J ends were trimmed by 3 bases and 5 bases, with 14 bases remaining between them. Germline V CDR1 and CDR2: SGHRS, YFSETQ. The length of the CDR3 is 14 residues. Per the original methods: Quantification of nucleated cells was approximated via reference gene primer amplification. The table came from immunoSEQ multiplex PCR; TCRdb's copy has only in-frame clones and leaves some out. The V and J calls and the clone size are those of that table, but D and trimming were determined from the DNA. This sample yields some 200,000 clones, of which around 83% are seen a single time; 9.7% belongs to the top ten. This sample is part of a study of blood T cell repertoires in COVID-19. Study details: Acute-phase and convalescent COVID-19 samples originated in the United States, Italy and Spain. From T cells, B-cell-depleted T cells, or PBMCs came the material, which was cDNA or gDNA.

The V and J genes are TRBV5-1 and TRBJ1-1, with a tentative D call TRBD1 (6 bases). Sequenced sample: peripheral blood. This sequence originates from a man in his fifties with active or convalescent COVID-19. CDR3 residues: CASSSGQFKTEAFF. The DNA for the CDR3 is TGCGCCAGCAGCTCAGGACAGTTTAAGACTGAAGCTTTCTTT.